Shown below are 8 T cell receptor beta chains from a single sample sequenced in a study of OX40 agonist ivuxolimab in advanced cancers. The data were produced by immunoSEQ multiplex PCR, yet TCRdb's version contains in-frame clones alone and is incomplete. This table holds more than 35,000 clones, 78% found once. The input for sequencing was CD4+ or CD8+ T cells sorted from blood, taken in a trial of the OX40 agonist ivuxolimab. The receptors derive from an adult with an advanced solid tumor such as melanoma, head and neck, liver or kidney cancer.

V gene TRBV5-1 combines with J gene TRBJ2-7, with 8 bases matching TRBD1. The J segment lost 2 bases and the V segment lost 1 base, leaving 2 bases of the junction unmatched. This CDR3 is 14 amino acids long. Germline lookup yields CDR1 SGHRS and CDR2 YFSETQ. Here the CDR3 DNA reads TGCGCCAGCAGCTTGACAGGGGGTACCTACGAGCAGTACTTC. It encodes CASSLTGGTYEQYF.

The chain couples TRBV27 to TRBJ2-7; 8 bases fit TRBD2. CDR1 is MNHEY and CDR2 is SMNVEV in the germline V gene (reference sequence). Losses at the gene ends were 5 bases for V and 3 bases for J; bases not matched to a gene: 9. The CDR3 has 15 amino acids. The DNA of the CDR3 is TGTGCCAGCAGTCCCCGGGGAGCGGGGGTCTACGAGCAGTACTTC. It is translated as CASSPRGAGVYEQYF.

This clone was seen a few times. Written as DNA, the CDR3 is TGTGCCTGGAGCCCAGGCACTAGCGGGTACTCCTACGAGCAGTACTTC. Its protein product is CAWSPGTSGYSYEQYF. The V call is TRBV30, the J call TRBJ2-7; 9 bases fit TRBD2. The CDR3 extends over 16 amino acids. From germline, CDR1 is GTSNPN and CDR2 SVGIG (reference sequence). V gave up 3 bases and J gave up 0 bases; unmatched junction bases: 9.

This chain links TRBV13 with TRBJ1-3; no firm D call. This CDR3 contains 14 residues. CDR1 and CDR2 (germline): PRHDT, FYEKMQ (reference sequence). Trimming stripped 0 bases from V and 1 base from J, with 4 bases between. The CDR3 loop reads CASSLGGSGNTIYF. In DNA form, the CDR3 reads TGTGCCAGCAGCTTAGGAGGGTCTGGAAACACCATATATTTT.

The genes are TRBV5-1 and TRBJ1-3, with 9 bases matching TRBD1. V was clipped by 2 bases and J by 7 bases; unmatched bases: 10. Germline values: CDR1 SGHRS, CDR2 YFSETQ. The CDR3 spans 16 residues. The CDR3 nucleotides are TGCGCCAGCAGCTTAGGCGTCCGGGACAGGGCGAACACCATATATTTT. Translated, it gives CASSLGVRDRANTIYF.

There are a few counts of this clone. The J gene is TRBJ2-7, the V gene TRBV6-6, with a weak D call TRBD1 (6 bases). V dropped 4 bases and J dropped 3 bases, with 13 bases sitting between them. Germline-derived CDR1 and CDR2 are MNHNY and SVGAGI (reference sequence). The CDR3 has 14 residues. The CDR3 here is CASSSSTGYYEQYF. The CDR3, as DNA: TGTGCCAGCAGTTCATCGACAGGCTACTACGAGCAGTACTTC.

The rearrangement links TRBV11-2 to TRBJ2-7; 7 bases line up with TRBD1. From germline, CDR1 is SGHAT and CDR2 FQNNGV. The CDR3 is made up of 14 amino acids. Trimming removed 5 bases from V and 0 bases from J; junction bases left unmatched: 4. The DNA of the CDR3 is TGTGCCAGCAGCGCACAGGGGTTCTCCTACGAGCAGTACTTC. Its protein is CASSAQGFSYEQYF.

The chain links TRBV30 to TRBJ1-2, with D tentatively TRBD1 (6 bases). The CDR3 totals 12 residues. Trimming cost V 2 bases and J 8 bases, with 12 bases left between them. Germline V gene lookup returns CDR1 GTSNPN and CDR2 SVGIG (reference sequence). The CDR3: CAWSSTGRGYTF. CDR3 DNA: TGTGCCTGGAGTTCAACAGGGCGAGGCTACACCTTC.